One and the same sample provided the 21 T cell receptor beta chains below, sequenced in a study of blood T cell repertoires in COVID-19. Assay: immunoSEQ multiplex PCR; the TCRdb copy retains only in-frame clones and omits some. The sample lists about 280,000 clones; 89% were seen once. The specimen sequenced was peripheral blood. The receptors originated from a middle-aged woman who had recovered from COVID-19.

V is TRBV7-2 and J is TRBJ2-3, with TRBD2 matching 10 bases. The junction had 3 bases not matched to a gene; V was cut back by 4 bases and J by 2 bases. The CDR3 has 15 residues. From germline, CDR1 is SGHTA and CDR2 FQGNSA. CDR3 sequence reads: CASSSGLASTDTQYF. Written as DNA, the CDR3 is TGTGCCAGCAGCTCGGGACTAGCGTCCACAGATACGCAGTATTTT. Variable domain in full (rest from reference TRBV7-2 and TRBJ2-3): GAGVSQSPSNKVTEKGKDVELRCDPISGHTALYWYRQSLGQGLEFLIYFQGNSAPDKSGLPSDRFSAERTGGSVSTLTIQRTQQEDSAVYLCASSSGLASTDTQYFGPGTRLTVL.

This chain links TRBV7-8 with TRBJ2-5, with TRBD2 matching 8 bases. Germline values: CDR1 SGHVS, CDR2 FQNEAQ. The CDR3 runs to 16 residues. V lost 0 bases and J lost 5; bases outside the gene matches: 8. CDR3 in DNA: TGTGCCAGCAGCTTAGCTCCGGGAGGGGTAGGGGAGACCCAGTACTTC. Residues: CASSLAPGGVGETQYF.

This chain joins TRBV19 and TRBJ2-3; D possibly corresponds to TRBD1 (6 bases). V lost 3 bases and J 0 bases, leaving 22 bases between the germline ends. The CDR3 is 19 residues long. Germline CDR1 reads LNHDA; CDR2 reads SQIVND (reference sequence). The DNA of the CDR3 is TGTGCCAGTAGTATCTACGGGCGAGGGGGTCGAACTAGCACAGATACGCAGTATTTT. Encoded protein: CASSIYGRGGRTSTDTQYF.

The chain links TRBV18 to TRBJ2-1; 8 nucleotides match TRBD2. Germline V gene data show CDR1 as KGHSH and CDR2 as LQKENI. CDR3 size: 17 residues. Unmatched junction bases numbered 9, after V lost 0 bases and J lost 5 bases. In DNA form, the CDR3 reads TGTGCCAGCTCACCACCCTCGGGACTAGGAGTTAACAATGAGCAGTTCTTC. It specifies CASSPPSGLGVNNEQFF.

This clone was seen once. This chain joins TRBV4-1 and TRBJ1-3; no clear D. Germline assignment: CDR1 MGHRA and CDR2 YSYEKL. Trimming stripped 1 base from V and 0 bases from J, with 7 bases between. CDR3 length: 15 amino acids. The CDR3 bases are TGCGCCAGCAGCCAAGGACATAGCTCTGGAAACACCATATATTTT. Translation: CASSQGHSSGNTIYF.

The J gene is TRBJ1-3, the V gene TRBV18; D is unresolved. The CDR3 has 12 residues. The ends were cut back, 6 bases at V and 10 bases at J, with 13 bases in the middle. Germline CDR1 KGHSH, CDR2 LQKENI. The CDR3 DNA sequence: TGTGCCAGCTCCCTGCCCGAGAAGACCATATATTTT. This translates into CASSLPEKTIYF. The full variable domain, its missing parts supplied by reference TRBV18 and TRBJ1-3, is NAGVMQNPRHLVRRRGQEARLRCSPMKGHSHVYWYRQLPEEGLKFMVYLQKENIIDESGMPKERFSAEFPKEGPSILRIQQVVRGDSAAYFCASSLPEKTIYFGEGSWLTVV.

The chain has TRBV29-1 and TRBJ2-5; 11 bases match TRBD1. V trimming: 3 bases; J trimming: 0 bases; junction bases outside the gene matches: 6. The germline CDR1 and CDR2 sequences are SQVTM and ANQGSEA. This CDR3 region has 16 residues. The chain's CDR3 is CSVDGTGGTYQETQYF. The CDR3 DNA follows: TGCAGCGTTGATGGGACAGGGGGAACGTACCAAGAGACCCAGTACTTC.

The chain combines TRBV9 with TRBJ1-1; a possible D gene is TRBD1 (5 bases). Germline lookup yields CDR1 SGDLS and CDR2 YYNGEE. Trimming removed 0 bases at V and 0 bases at J, with 9 bases between. The CDR3 consists of 15 residues. The CDR3 DNA is TGTGCCAGCAGCGTAGGGACAAACTTGAACACTGAAGCTTTCTTT. It translates to CASSVGTNLNTEAFF.

The chain joins TRBV11-3 to TRBJ1-1, with TRBD1 identical over 8 bases. CDR3 length: 15 amino acids. Trimming took 4 bases from V and 1 from J; bases not matched to a gene: 5. Per germline, CDR1 SGHNT and CDR2 YENEEA. The CDR3 protein is CASSSTGGPNTEAFF. CDR3 in DNA: TGTGCCAGCAGCTCTACAGGGGGGCCGAACACTGAAGCTTTCTTT.

The chain recombines TRBV6-6 with TRBJ2-7, with D tentatively TRBD1 (5 bases). Germline V lookup: CDR1 MNHNY, CDR2 SVGAGI (reference sequence). The V end lost 0 bases, the J end lost 3 bases, and 9 bases lay between the germline ends. The CDR3 consists of 14 residues. The CDR3 protein is CASSYSSTDYEQYF. CDR3 nucleotides: TGTGCCAGCAGTTACTCGTCGACAGACTACGAGCAGTACTTC.

The V and J genes are TRBV6-2 or TRBV6-3 and TRBJ1-5; 7 bases align to TRBD1. The CDR3 extends over 17 amino acids. Germline lookup yields CDR1 MNHEY and CDR2 SVGEGT. V lost 3 bases, J lost 5 bases, and 13 bases stayed unmatched. The CDR3 region is CASSYRQGWRGDQPQHF. CDR3 sequence (DNA): TGTGCCAGCAGTTATCGACAGGGTTGGAGGGGGGATCAGCCCCAGCATTTT.

This chain uses TRBV4-1 with TRBJ2-7; TRBD2 matches at 8 bases. J was trimmed by 1 base and V by 1 base; bases with no gene match: 12. The CDR3 is made up of 18 amino acids. Germline CDR1 is MGHRA and CDR2 is YSYEKL. CDR3 nucleotides: TGCGCCAGCAGCCAAGGGACTTTGACTACTAGCGGTTCCTACGAGCAGTACTTC. Translated: CASSQGTLTTSGSYEQYF.

The chain carries TRBV4-1 and TRBJ2-1; D not resolved. The CDR3 consists of 15 residues. Trimming pared 0 bases from V and 0 bases from J, leaving 6 bases between. Germline CDR1 is MGHRA and CDR2 is YSYEKL. This CDR3 reads CASSQELSSYNEQFF. CDR3 nucleotides: TGCGCCAGCAGCCAAGAGCTGAGCTCCTACAATGAGCAGTTCTTC.

CDR3 nucleotide sequence: TGTGCCAGCATGAGGACAGGGGAGGATGGCTACACCTTC. This translates into CASMRTGEDGYTF. This chain links TRBV6-5 with TRBJ1-2; 9 bases match TRBD1. There are 13 residues in the CDR3. Germline V lookup: CDR1 MNHEY, CDR2 SVGAGI. The V gene end was trimmed by 7 bases and the J gene end by 6 bases; junction bases not matched to a gene: 6.

The rearrangement uses TRBV5-6 and TRBJ2-7, with D perhaps matching TRBD2 (6 bases). The germline V gene has CDR1 SGHDT and CDR2 YYEEEE. V was shortened by 4 bases and J by 0 bases, with 14 bases between the two germline ends. This CDR3 is 15 amino acids long. The CDR3: CASSPSGGSSYEQYF. CDR3 DNA sequence: TGTGCCAGCAGCCCCTCTGGGGGGAGCTCCTACGAGCAGTACTTC.

This chain connects TRBV30 to TRBJ2-7; 8 nucleotides align to TRBD2. Germline CDR1 and CDR2: GTSNPN and SVGIG (reference sequence). This CDR3 region has 13 residues. After removal of 4 bases from V and 4 bases from J, the junction contained 6 bases not matched to a gene. CDR3 nucleotide sequence: TGTGCCTGGAAACGGGGGGGCGGGTACGAGCAGTACTTC. Translation: CAWKRGGGYEQYF.

The rearrangement joins TRBV19 to TRBJ2-7; 9 bases align to TRBD1. The CDR3 is made up of 15 amino acids. The germline V gene has CDR1 LNHDA and CDR2 SQIVND (reference sequence). The junction had 6 bases not matched to a gene; V was cut back by 3 bases and J by 3 bases. CDR3 in DNA: TGTGCCAGTAGTATTTTGTCGGACAGGGGCTACGAGCAGTACTTC. As protein: CASSILSDRGYEQYF.

The chain uses TRBV7-6 and TRBJ2-7; D call uncertain. V was shortened by 5 bases and J by 0 bases, with 17 bases between the two germline ends. This CDR3 comprises 16 residues. Germline CDR1 and CDR2: SGHVS and FNYEAQ. DNA of the CDR3: TGTGCCAGCAGCGACCAGGCACTGAGTACCTCCTACGAGCAGTACTTC. Amino acid sequence: CASSDQALSTSYEQYF. Complete variable domain (other parts from reference TRBV7-6 and TRBJ2-7): GAGVSQSPRYKVTKRGQDVALRCDPISGHVSLYWYRQALGQGPEFLTYFNYEAQQDKSGLPNDRFSAERPEGSISTLTIQRTEQRDSAMYRCASSDQALSTSYEQYFGPGTRLTVT.

The chain carries TRBV7-9 and TRBJ2-1; D perhaps matches TRBD1 (7 bases). The germline CDR1 and CDR2 sequences are SEHNR and FQNEAQ (reference sequence). The CDR3 is made up of 15 amino acids. V gave up 6 bases and J gave up 4 bases, with 16 bases separating them. The CDR3 sequence is CASRPGDRIYNEQFF. CDR3 in DNA: TGTGCCAGCAGGCCGGGGGACAGAATTTACAATGAGCAGTTCTTC.

V gene TRBV7-2 combines with J gene TRBJ2-5; possible D gene TRBD2, 5 bases. Germline CDR1 SGHTA, CDR2 FQGNSA. With 10 bases removed from V and 5 bases from J, the gap between germline ends came to 17 bases. This CDR3 is 13 amino acids long. The CDR3 DNA reads TGTGCCACCAAGCAATCTAGCCGGGAGACCCAGTACTTC. It translates to CATKQSSRETQYF.

The V and J genes are TRBV6-5 and TRBJ2-7; 8 bases agree with TRBD2. CDR1 is MNHEY and CDR2 is SVGAGI in the germline V gene. V was clipped by 7 bases and J by 0 bases; unmatched bases: 5. The CDR3 runs to 14 residues. The CDR3 DNA sequence: TGTGCCAGCACCACCGGGGGGGTCTCCTACGAGCAGTACTTC. Residues: CASTTGGVSYEQYF.